The rows below give T cell receptor beta chains drawn from one sample of a study of cytomegalovirus exposure and HLA in healthy donors. Using immunoSEQ multiplex PCR, the repertoire was profiled, and TCRdb retains in-frame clones only, with some absent. The sample has about 80,000 clones, around 60% seen once; the top ten hold 4% to 4.5%. Sequenced material: PBMCs. Receptors were obtained from a male donor in good health and CMV-seropositive. Each CDR3 is given with its conserved first and last residue. Each record gives: J gene, D gene, clone size, V gene, CDR3 protein, CDR3 DNA. A D gene is named only where the DNA matches it firmly. Size values are once, few and many counts, or a class for expanded clones, and some rows have none.

j_call: TRBJ1-3
d_call: -
clone_size: -
v_call: TRBV5-1
cdr3_aa: CASSPGGGRLAFSGNTIYF
cdr3_nt: TGCGCCAGCAGCCCGGGGGGTGGAAGGCTCGCCTTCTCTGGAAACACCATATATTTT

j_call: TRBJ1-1
d_call: -
clone_size: -
v_call: TRBV7-2
cdr3_aa: CASSLYAGNTEAFF
cdr3_nt: TGTGCCAGCAGCTTATACGCGGGAAACACTGAAGCTTTCTTT

j_call: TRBJ1-1
d_call: -
clone_size: -
v_call: TRBV7-9
cdr3_aa: CASRAGGTEAFF
cdr3_nt: TGTGCCAGCCGAGCTGGGGGGACTGAAGCTTTCTTT

j_call: TRBJ2-1
d_call: -
clone_size: -
v_call: TRBV30
cdr3_aa: CGHRENYEQFF
cdr3_nt: TGTGGGCACCGAGAGAACTACGAGCAGTTCTTC

j_call: TRBJ1-5
d_call: TRBD1
clone_size: -
v_call: TRBV6-6
cdr3_aa: CASIAGQGAYNQPQHF
cdr3_nt: TGTGCCAGCATTGCCGGACAGGGGGCATACAATCAGCCCCAGCATTTT

j_call: TRBJ2-7
d_call: TRBD1
clone_size: -
v_call: TRBV2
cdr3_aa: CASSKADGGTGTYEQYF
cdr3_nt: TGTGCCAGCAGTAAGGCGGACGGAGGGACAGGGACCTACGAGCAGTACTTC

j_call: TRBJ1-2
d_call: -
clone_size: -
v_call: TRBV19
cdr3_aa: CASSTSSGRSGDYGYTF
cdr3_nt: TGTGCCAGTAGTACCTCCAGCGGCCGGTCCGGTGACTATGGCTACACCTTC

j_call: TRBJ1-2
d_call: TRBD1
clone_size: -
v_call: TRBV7-2
cdr3_aa: CASTSRTGSINGYTF
cdr3_nt: TGTGCCAGCACCTCTCGGACAGGATCGATAAATGGCTACACCTTC

j_call: TRBJ1-2
d_call: TRBD1
clone_size: -
v_call: TRBV10-3
cdr3_aa: CAIKRLGTAYGYTF
cdr3_nt: TGTGCCATCAAGAGGCTCGGGACAGCCTATGGCTACACCTTC

j_call: TRBJ2-3
d_call: -
clone_size: -
v_call: TRBV5-1
cdr3_aa: CASSGSGADTQYF
cdr3_nt: TGCGCCAGCAGCGGATCAGGGGCAGATACGCAGTATTTT

j_call: TRBJ2-5
d_call: -
clone_size: -
v_call: TRBV28
cdr3_aa: CASRSPNRVQETQYF
cdr3_nt: TGTGCCAGCAGGTCGCCGAACAGGGTCCAAGAGACCCAGTACTTC

j_call: TRBJ1-2
d_call: -
clone_size: -
v_call: TRBV28
cdr3_aa: CASSFPGGDYGYTF
cdr3_nt: TGTGCCAGCAGTTTCCCGGGAGGGGACTATGGCTACACCTTC

j_call: TRBJ1-1
d_call: TRBD1
clone_size: -
v_call: TRBV9
cdr3_aa: CASSVRTGNTEAFF
cdr3_nt: TGTGCCAGCAGCGTCCGGACAGGGAACACTGAAGCTTTCTTT

j_call: TRBJ2-7
d_call: -
clone_size: -
v_call: TRBV11-2
cdr3_aa: CASSHWTYTGDEQYF
cdr3_nt: TGTGCCAGCAGCCACTGGACCTACACCGGGGACGAGCAGTACTTC

j_call: TRBJ2-2
d_call: -
clone_size: -
v_call: TRBV9
cdr3_aa: CASSERITGELFF
cdr3_nt: TGTGCCAGCAGCGAGCGTATTACCGGGGAGCTGTTTTTT

j_call: TRBJ1-1
d_call: -
clone_size: -
v_call: TRBV7-6
cdr3_aa: CASSLDWGGHNTEAFF
cdr3_nt: TGTGCCAGCAGCTTAGATTGGGGGGGCCATAACACTGAAGCTTTCTTT

j_call: TRBJ2-5
d_call: TRBD2
clone_size: few
v_call: TRBV7-2
cdr3_aa: CASSPRLAGETQYF
cdr3_nt: TGTGCCAGCAGCCCGCGACTAGCGGGGGAGACCCAGTACTTC

j_call: TRBJ2-2
d_call: TRBD2
clone_size: -
v_call: TRBV6-5
cdr3_aa: CASSYSGLVVGELFF
cdr3_nt: TGTGCCAGCAGTTACTCAGGACTAGTGGTCGGGGAGCTGTTTTTT

j_call: TRBJ2-2
d_call: TRBD2
clone_size: -
v_call: TRBV5-1
cdr3_aa: CASSGGLADPTGELFF
cdr3_nt: TGCGCCAGCAGCGGGGGACTAGCGGACCCCACCGGGGAGCTGTTTTTT

j_call: TRBJ2-2
d_call: -
clone_size: -
v_call: TRBV11-1
cdr3_aa: CASSLEQGNTGELFF
cdr3_nt: TGTGCCAGCAGCTTAGAACAGGGGAACACCGGGGAGCTGTTTTTT

j_call: TRBJ2-5
d_call: TRBD2
clone_size: -
v_call: TRBV5-1
cdr3_aa: CASSVGLRGGREETQYF
cdr3_nt: TGCGCCAGCAGCGTGGGACTACGGGGGGGCCGGGAAGAGACCCAGTACTTC

j_call: TRBJ1-2
d_call: -
clone_size: -
v_call: TRBV27
cdr3_aa: CASSFGGGDGYTF
cdr3_nt: TGTGCCAGCAGTTTCGGCGGGGGCGATGGCTACACCTTC

j_call: TRBJ1-2
d_call: -
clone_size: -
v_call: TRBV30
cdr3_aa: CAWMGPNPSYGYTF
cdr3_nt: TGTGCCTGGATGGGGCCTAACCCATCCTATGGCTACACCTTC

j_call: TRBJ2-3
d_call: -
clone_size: -
v_call: TRBV25-1
cdr3_aa: CASSLGWERADTQYF
cdr3_nt: TGTGCCAGCAGTCTCGGTTGGGAGAGGGCAGATACGCAGTATTTT

j_call: TRBJ2-5
d_call: TRBD1
clone_size: -
v_call: TRBV11-3
cdr3_aa: CASSPGTDTRESQYF
cdr3_nt: TGTGCCAGCAGCCCCGGGACAGACACAAGAGAGTCCCAGTACTTC

j_call: TRBJ2-7
d_call: TRBD1
clone_size: -
v_call: TRBV7-9
cdr3_aa: CASSLGTGEINEQYF
cdr3_nt: TGTGCCAGCAGCTTAGGCACAGGGGAAATAAACGAGCAGTACTTC

j_call: TRBJ1-2
d_call: -
clone_size: once
v_call: TRBV9
cdr3_aa: CASSVDGRALSGYTF
cdr3_nt: TGTGCCAGCAGCGTAGATGGCAGGGCGCTATCTGGCTACACCTTC

j_call: TRBJ2-1
d_call: -
clone_size: -
v_call: TRBV11-3
cdr3_aa: CASSLEHGEYNEQFF
cdr3_nt: TGTGCCAGCAGCTTAGAACACGGAGAATACAATGAGCAGTTCTTC

j_call: TRBJ2-5
d_call: -
clone_size: -
v_call: TRBV4-2
cdr3_aa: CASSQDQGVGRAWETQYF
cdr3_nt: TGTGCCAGCAGCCAAGATCAGGGGGTCGGGAGGGCCTGGGAGACCCAGTACTTC

j_call: TRBJ1-5
d_call: -
clone_size: -
v_call: TRBV5-6
cdr3_aa: CASSSQLRGSNQPQHF
cdr3_nt: TGTGCCAGCAGCAGCCAACTCAGGGGAAGCAATCAGCCCCAGCATTTT

j_call: TRBJ1-4
d_call: TRBD1
clone_size: -
v_call: TRBV5-1
cdr3_aa: CASSFDTAGQQNEKLFF
cdr3_nt: TGCGCCAGCAGTTTCGACACTGCGGGACAGCAAAATGAAAAACTGTTTTTT

j_call: TRBJ2-3
d_call: TRBD2
clone_size: -
v_call: TRBV9
cdr3_aa: CASSVEAVSGGNTQYF
cdr3_nt: TGTGCCAGCAGCGTAGAAGCGGTCTCCGGGGGGAATACGCAGTATTTT

j_call: TRBJ2-7
d_call: -
clone_size: -
v_call: TRBV6-5
cdr3_aa: CASNPSDISYEQYF
cdr3_nt: TGTGCCAGCAACCCTTCGGACATTTCCTACGAGCAGTACTTC

j_call: TRBJ2-7
d_call: -
clone_size: few
v_call: TRBV30
cdr3_aa: CAWSEQGYEQYF
cdr3_nt: TGTGCCTGGAGTGAACAGGGCTACGAGCAGTACTTC

j_call: TRBJ2-3
d_call: TRBD1
clone_size: -
v_call: TRBV25-1
cdr3_aa: CASSEWAGGREQYF
cdr3_nt: TGTGCCAGCAGTGAGTGGGCAGGGGGCCGCGAGCAGTATTTT

j_call: TRBJ2-7
d_call: -
clone_size: -
v_call: TRBV6-8
cdr3_aa: CASGADEQYF
cdr3_nt: TGTGCCAGCGGGGCAGACGAGCAGTACTTC

j_call: TRBJ1-1
d_call: -
clone_size: few
v_call: TRBV6-6
cdr3_aa: CASSYSAEMNTEAFF
cdr3_nt: TGTGCCAGCAGTTACTCCGCGGAGATGAACACTGAAGCTTTCTTT

j_call: TRBJ1-4
d_call: TRBD1
clone_size: few
v_call: TRBV6-5
cdr3_aa: CASSQGTAREKLFF
cdr3_nt: TGTGCCAGCTCCCAAGGGACAGCGAGAGAAAAACTGTTTTTT

j_call: TRBJ2-7
d_call: TRBD1
clone_size: -
v_call: TRBV11-2
cdr3_aa: CASSLDRGREQYF
cdr3_nt: TGTGCCAGCAGCTTAGACAGGGGGCGCGAGCAGTACTTC

j_call: TRBJ2-7
d_call: -
clone_size: -
v_call: TRBV10-1
cdr3_aa: CASIPGRGRSEQYF
cdr3_nt: TGCGCCAGCATCCCCGGCAGGGGTCGGAGCGAGCAGTACTTC

j_call: TRBJ2-7
d_call: TRBD1
clone_size: -
v_call: TRBV5-6
cdr3_aa: CASFRGLSSYEQYF
cdr3_nt: TGTGCCAGCTTCAGGGGGCTGAGCTCCTACGAGCAGTACTTC

j_call: TRBJ2-3
d_call: TRBD2
clone_size: -
v_call: TRBV9
cdr3_aa: CASNRAGGSTDTQYF
cdr3_nt: TGTGCCAGCAACCGGGCGGGGGGTAGCACAGATACGCAGTATTTT

j_call: TRBJ2-1
d_call: -
clone_size: -
v_call: TRBV19
cdr3_aa: CASSPAGAWGEQFF
cdr3_nt: TGTGCCAGTAGTCCGGCGGGGGCGTGGGGTGAGCAGTTCTTC

j_call: TRBJ2-5
d_call: -
clone_size: -
v_call: TRBV30
cdr3_aa: CAWSRGRGETQYF
cdr3_nt: TGTGCCTGGAGTAGGGGCAGGGGAGAGACCCAGTACTTC

j_call: TRBJ2-3
d_call: TRBD2
clone_size: -
v_call: TRBV2
cdr3_aa: CASSSLAGGLSGDTQYF
cdr3_nt: TGTGCCAGCAGTTCTCTAGCGGGGGGGCTCTCCGGGGATACGCAGTATTTT

j_call: TRBJ2-1
d_call: TRBD2
clone_size: few
v_call: TRBV29-1
cdr3_aa: CSVAGGRYNEQFF
cdr3_nt: TGCAGCGTGGCGGGGGGGCGGTACAATGAGCAGTTCTTC

j_call: TRBJ2-7
d_call: -
clone_size: many
v_call: TRBV7-2
cdr3_aa: CASSSGGPRGEQYF
cdr3_nt: TGTGCCAGCAGCTCCGGGGGACCTCGAGGGGAGCAGTACTTC

j_call: TRBJ1-5
d_call: -
clone_size: -
v_call: TRBV6-5
cdr3_aa: CASSSTPTLGGQPQHF
cdr3_nt: TGTGCCAGCAGTTCCACTCCGACCCTGGGAGGTCAGCCCCAGCATTTT

j_call: TRBJ2-7
d_call: -
clone_size: -
v_call: TRBV4-3
cdr3_aa: CASSHREGTLLYEQYF
cdr3_nt: TGCGCCAGCAGCCACCGAGAAGGGACACTCCTCTACGAGCAGTACTTC

j_call: TRBJ1-2
d_call: -
clone_size: few
v_call: TRBV5-1
cdr3_aa: CASSLSRERGYTF
cdr3_nt: TGCGCCAGCAGCTTGTCCAGGGAAAGGGGCTACACCTTC

j_call: TRBJ2-2
d_call: -
clone_size: -
v_call: TRBV5-1
cdr3_aa: CASSLNPAGSANTGELFF
cdr3_nt: TGCGCCAGCAGCTTGAACCCCGCGGGATCCGCGAACACCGGGGAGCTGTTTTTT

j_call: TRBJ1-1
d_call: -
clone_size: -
v_call: TRBV7-2
cdr3_aa: CASSLVREAFF
cdr3_nt: TGTGCCAGCAGCTTAGTCCGCGAGGCTTTCTTT

j_call: TRBJ2-2
d_call: -
clone_size: once
v_call: TRBV7-9
cdr3_aa: CASSLEERAYTGELFF
cdr3_nt: TGTGCCAGCAGCTTAGAGGAGCGGGCTTACACCGGGGAGCTGTTTTTT

j_call: TRBJ2-7
d_call: TRBD2
clone_size: few
v_call: TRBV28
cdr3_aa: CASSFGGGYEQYF
cdr3_nt: TGTGCCAGCAGTTTCGGCGGGGGCTACGAGCAGTACTTC

j_call: TRBJ1-1
d_call: TRBD1
clone_size: -
v_call: TRBV6-1
cdr3_aa: CASCGSGQVISYTEAFF
cdr3_nt: TGTGCCAGCTGTGGCTCGGGACAGGTGATCTCGTACACTGAAGCTTTCTTT